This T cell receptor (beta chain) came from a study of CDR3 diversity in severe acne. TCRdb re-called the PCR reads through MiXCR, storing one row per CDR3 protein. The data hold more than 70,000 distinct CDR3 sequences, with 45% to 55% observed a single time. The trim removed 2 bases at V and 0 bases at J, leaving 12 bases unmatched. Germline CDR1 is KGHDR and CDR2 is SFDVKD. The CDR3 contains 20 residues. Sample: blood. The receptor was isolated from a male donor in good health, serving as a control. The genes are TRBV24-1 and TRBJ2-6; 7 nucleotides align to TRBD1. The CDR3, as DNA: TGTGCCACCAGTGATTCAACCTCCGGGACAGACCCCTCTGGGGCCAACGTCCTGACTTTC. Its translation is CATSDSTSGTDPSGANVLTF.